This TCR beta chain came from a study of T-cell memory formation after mild COVID-19. Study-level information: Clustering of TCRs was largely donor specific.

TCRdb used MiXCR to reprocess the 5' RACE reads, holding one entry per CDR3 protein. Here the sample spans around 530,000 distinct CDR3 sequences, about a fifth being singletons. The clonotype was recovered from an adult woman who had mild COVID-19 (a few samples of this study predate the infection). Cell type and time point are not known. The sequencing sample was made of PBMCs or a T cell subset sorted from them (not recorded which).

CDR3 sequence (DNA): TGCGCCAGCAGCCACGGGACTAGCGGGAGGGTCGAGCAGTACTTC. Translating gives CASSHGTSGRVEQYF. The chain links TRBV5-1 to TRBJ2-7, with 16 bases lining up with TRBD2. The CDR3 length is 15 residues. Germline-derived CDR1 and CDR2 are SGHRS and YFSETQ. V shed 4 bases and J 6 bases; nucleotides not matched to a gene: 4. The variable domain in full, with the rest retrieved from reference TRBV5-1 and TRBJ2-7, is KAGVTQTPRYLIKTRGQQVTLSCSPISGHRSVSWYQQTPGQGLQFLFEYFSETQRNKGNFPGRFSGRQFSNSRSEMNVSTLELGDSALYLCASSHGTSGRVEQYFGPGTRLTVT.